A selection of T cell receptor beta chains follows, all from one sample in a study of CD8 T cells in ankylosing spondylitis. One entry per CDR3 protein, called by TCRdb with MiXCR from the 5' RACE reads. Of approximately 45,000 distinct CDR3 sequences listed, roughly 11% were seen once; the top ten hold just over 1.4%. Sequencing input: blood, either unsorted or a sorted T cell fraction (not recorded which). The receptor set was obtained from a male donor with ankylosing spondylitis or in good health (not recorded which). Both conserved end residues are part of each CDR3. Each record gives: V gene, D gene, J gene, clone size, CDR3 DNA, CDR3 protein. A D gene is named only where the DNA matches it firmly. Only some rows state a clone size, as once, few, many or a class for expanded clones.

TRBV6-1,TRBD1,TRBJ1-2,-,TGTGCCAGCTCAAATACCCATAAGGGGGCTTTCGGCTACACCTTC,CASSNTHKGAFGYTF
TRBV6-5,TRBD2,TRBJ2-7,many,TGTGCCAGCAGTTACGGTGGGGGGGAAACCTACGAGCAGTACTTC,CASSYGGGETYEQYF
TRBV5-1,TRBD1,TRBJ2-3,many,TGCGCCAGCAGCGAGGGACAGCCCACAGATACGCAGTATTTT,CASSEGQPTDTQYF
TRBV19,-,TRBJ2-1,few,TGTGCCAGTCGGGCGCGGGGCTCCTACAATGAGCAGTTCTTC,CASRARGSYNEQFF
TRBV15,-,TRBJ1-5,many,TGTGCCACCAGCAGAGATTGGGTCCCTCAGCCCCAGCATTTT,CATSRDWVPQPQHF
TRBV7-7,-,TRBJ2-5,many,TGTGCCAGCAGCTCATTCGGACAGTCTCAAGAGACCCAGTACTTC,CASSSFGQSQETQYF
TRBV5-1,TRBD2,TRBJ2-3,many,TGCGCCAGCAGCCCCGGACTAGCGGGGGTGGGAGATACGCAGTATTTT,CASSPGLAGVGDTQYF
TRBV27,-,TRBJ2-1,many,TGTGCCAGCAGTAAATTATCCTCCAATGAGCAGTTCTTC,CASSKLSSNEQFF
TRBV12-3/TRBV12-4,-,TRBJ1-5,many,TGTGCCAGCAGTTTCGGCAGGGTATCGGGCAATCAGCCCCAGCATTTT,CASSFGRVSGNQPQHF
TRBV7-9,-,TRBJ2-1,few,TGTGCCAGCAGCTTAACAGGGATGAACGACAATGAGCAGTTCTTC,CASSLTGMNDNEQFF
TRBV3-1,-,TRBJ1-1,many,TGTGCCAGCAGCCTGTACAGGGTAGGGAGCACTGAAGCTTTCTTT,CASSLYRVGSTEAFF
TRBV19,TRBD1,TRBJ1-1,many,TGTGCCAGTACCCCACAGGGGGTCACTGAAGCTTTCTTT,CASTPQGVTEAFF
TRBV3-1,-,TRBJ2-7,-,TGTGCCAGCAGCCAAGACACGAACGAGCAGTACTTC,CASSQDTNEQYF
TRBV12-3/TRBV12-4,TRBD1,TRBJ2-7,-,TGTGCCAGCAGTTGGGGGACAGGCAGCTCCTACGAGCAGTACTTC,CASSWGTGSSYEQYF
TRBV12-3/TRBV12-4,-,TRBJ2-5,many,TGTGCCAGCAGTTCCGAGGGCCAAGAGACCCAGTACTTC,CASSSEGQETQYF
TRBV29-1,TRBD2,TRBJ2-1,many,TGCAGCGGTGGGACTAGCGGCAATGAGCAGTTCTTC,CSGGTSGNEQFF
TRBV19,TRBD1,TRBJ1-6,-,TGTGCCAGTACCCCAAGTGGACAGGGTGCTTCACCCCTCCACTTT,CASTPSGQGASPLHF
TRBV5-1,-,TRBJ1-1,many,TGCGCCAGCAGCTTGGGACAGGAGAACACTGAAGCTTTCTTT,CASSLGQENTEAFF
TRBV3-1,-,TRBJ2-7,few,TGTGCCAGCAGCCAAGTACCCGTCGCCGAGCAGTACTTC,CASSQVPVAEQYF
TRBV24-1,TRBD1,TRBJ2-5,few,TGTGCCACCAGTGGACAGGGGCCCCAGTACTTC,CATSGQGPQYF
TRBV29-1,-,TRBJ1-1,-,TGCAGCGTTGAGATGAACAGGGAAAACACTGAAGCTTTCTTT,CSVEMNRENTEAFF
TRBV7-6,TRBD2,TRBJ2-6,few,TGTGCCAGCAGCATCTACGGACGGTGGACTAGCTTAAGCTCTGGGGCCAACGTCCTGACTTTC,CASSIYGRWTSLSSGANVLTF
TRBV7-9,-,TRBJ1-1,-,TGTGCCAGCAGCTCCATAAGTCTCATGAACACTGAAGCTTTCTTT,CASSSISLMNTEAFF
TRBV19,-,TRBJ2-7,few,TGTGCCAGTAGCCCTACGGGGGAAATCAAGGAGCAGTACTTC,CASSPTGEIKEQYF
TRBV10-3,-,TRBJ2-5,-,TGTGCCATCAGGGGGACACAAGAGACCCAGTACTTC,CAIRGTQETQYF
TRBV12-3/TRBV12-4,-,TRBJ2-5,many,TGTGCCAGCAGTACAAATGGAGAGACCCAGTACTTC,CASSTNGETQYF
TRBV5-1,TRBD1,TRBJ1-1,many,TGCGCCAGCAGCTTGGAGGGACAGGGCAGCAAAGAAGCTTTCTTT,CASSLEGQGSKEAFF
TRBV7-2,TRBD1,TRBJ1-1,-,TGTGCCAGCAGCTTAGATCACAGGGGGGACACTGAAGCTTTCTTT,CASSLDHRGDTEAFF
TRBV12-3/TRBV12-4,-,TRBJ2-2,many,TGTGCCAGCAGTTTAGTGCTAGACGGGGAGCTGTTTTTT,CASSLVLDGELFF
TRBV12-3/TRBV12-4,-,TRBJ2-6,few,TGTGCCAGCACCCAGGGCGCCGGGGCCAACGTCCTGACTTTC,CASTQGAGANVLTF
TRBV3-1,-,TRBJ1-6,many,TGTGCCAGCAGCCTAGAAGGGTGGTACCTCCACTTT,CASSLEGWYLHF
TRBV7-8,-,TRBJ1-6,-,TGTGCCAGCAGCTTATCGGGCCCAGGGCTTCGTTCACCCCTCCACTTT,CASSLSGPGLRSPLHF
TRBV5-1,TRBD2,TRBJ2-2,-,TGCGCCAGCAGCCGCGGACTAGCAGAGGACACCGGGGAGCTGTTTTTT,CASSRGLAEDTGELFF
TRBV5-1,-,TRBJ2-7,many,TGCGCCAGCAGCTTGGGGCACGAGCAGTACTTC,CASSLGHEQYF
TRBV5-1,-,TRBJ1-1,-,TGCGCCAGCAGCCGATTGGGGGGGACTGAAGCTTTCTTT,CASSRLGGTEAFF
TRBV5-1,-,TRBJ2-7,many,TGCGCCAGCACCCCAGTTCCGGGTTCCTACGAGCAGTACTTC,CASTPVPGSYEQYF
TRBV29-1,TRBD2,TRBJ2-5,few,TGCAGCGTTGAAGGGGGGACTAGCGGGAATGTGGAGACCCAGTACTTC,CSVEGGTSGNVETQYF
TRBV12-3/TRBV12-4,-,TRBJ2-5,few,TGTGCCAGCAGTCCCGGGCGTTCTATAGGGGAGACCCAGTACTTC,CASSPGRSIGETQYF
TRBV5-1,-,TRBJ1-2,many,TGCGCCAGCAGCGTGACAGGAAACTATGGCTACACCTTC,CASSVTGNYGYTF
TRBV30,TRBD2,TRBJ2-7,few,TGTGCCTGGGCTAAGAGGACTAGCGGACCCTACGAGCAGTACTTC,CAWAKRTSGPYEQYF
TRBV29-1,-,TRBJ2-1,many,TGCAGCGTTGATACAGGGTACAATGAGCAGTTCTTC,CSVDTGYNEQFF
TRBV5-1,-,TRBJ1-6,-,TGCGCCAGCAGCATCGGACAGTTCTATAATTCACCCCTCCACTTT,CASSIGQFYNSPLHF
TRBV7-2,-,TRBJ1-4,few,TGTGCCAGCAGCGCACACCCAAGCGGTGAAAAACTGTTTTTT,CASSAHPSGEKLFF
TRBV4-2,TRBD1,TRBJ2-6,many,TGTGCCAGCAGCCAAGATCGGGACAGCCAGACTGGGGCCAACGTCCTGACTTTC,CASSQDRDSQTGANVLTF
TRBV20-1,-,TRBJ2-1,few,TGCAGTGCTAGAGGGGGGCGGGGCTCCTACAATGAGCAGTTCTTC,CSARGGRGSYNEQFF
TRBV20-1,-,TRBJ1-1,many,TGCAGTGCCCGAAAGGGGACGCCCACTGAAGCTTTCTTT,CSARKGTPTEAFF
TRBV10-3,TRBD2,TRBJ2-7,many,TGTGCCGCGGGACTAGCGAATACCTACGAGCAGTACTTC,CAAGLANTYEQYF
TRBV12-3/TRBV12-4,TRBD1,TRBJ2-3,-,TGTGCCAGCAACAAAAAGACAGGGGGCCTTGCAGATACGCAGTATTTT,CASNKKTGGLADTQYF
TRBV5-1,TRBD2,TRBJ2-1,many,TGCGCCAGCAGCTTCGCGGGGGGCTCCTACAATGAGCAGTTCTTC,CASSFAGGSYNEQFF
TRBV2,-,TRBJ2-2,many,TGTGCCAGCGGCTTCGCGAACACCGGGGAGCTGTTTTTT,CASGFANTGELFF